These 18 T cell receptor beta chains came from one sample sequenced in a study of T-cell reconstitution after alpha-beta-depleted transplantation in children. Molecular barcoding with unique molecular identifiers was used for the TCRbeta library. MiXCR was run by TCRdb on the PCR reads, yielding one entry per CDR3 protein. The sample has fewer than 550,000 distinct CDR3 sequences, 9.5% to 12% seen once; the top ten hold approximately 15%. The sequenced sample was PBMCs, mostly from graft donor cells, obtained 180 days after TCRalphabeta/CD19-depleted stem cell transplant. The receptors come from a female patient aged 2-15 years who had a stem cell transplant for aplastic anemia, so the T cells may come from the graft donor.

The V call is TRBV7-9, the J call TRBJ2-1, with 8 bases that match TRBD2. Germline lookup yields CDR1 SEHNR and CDR2 FQNEAQ (reference sequence). The CDR3 consists of 16 residues. Germline trimming cut 0 bases from V and 12 bases from J; bases unmatched to any gene: 13. CDR3 DNA: TGTGCCAGCAGCTTAGCTACTGGGACTAGTCGACGGGGGCAGTTCTTC. This encodes CASSLATGTSRRGQFF.

The chain links TRBV5-1 to TRBJ1-5; D gene uncertain. V lost 0 bases to trimming and J lost 3 bases, with 13 bases between them. This CDR3 spans 16 amino acids. The germline V gene encodes CDR1 SGHRS and CDR2 YFSETQ. The CDR3 nucleotides read TGCGCCAGCAGCTTGGGCATAGGCGGCTCCAATCAGCCCCAGCATTTT. Amino acid sequence: CASSLGIGGSNQPQHF. Full variable domain (missing parts from reference TRBV5-1 and TRBJ1-5): KAGVTQTPRYLIKTRGQQVTLSCSPISGHRSVSWYQQTPGQGLQFLFEYFSETQRNKGNFPGRFSGRQFSNSRSEMNVSTLELGDSALYLCASSLGIGGSNQPQHFGDGTRLSIL.

Comment on this clonotype: This may stem from a read error, because a much larger clone lies one nucleotide away. The J gene is TRBJ2-1, the V gene TRBV3-1, with TRBD2 matching over 7 bases. The J segment lost 0 bases and the V segment lost 1 base, leaving 0 bases of the junction unmatched. This CDR3 is built from 15 residues. CDR1 and CDR2 from the germline V gene are LGHDT and YNNKEL (reference sequence). The CDR3 DNA is TGTGCCAGCAGCCAAGGGGAGGGCTCCTACAATGAGCAGTTCTTC. Its protein is CASSQGEGSYNEQFF.

This clonotype was counted at least ten times. The chain links TRBV20-1 to TRBJ2-5; 13 nucleotides align to TRBD2. The CDR3 has 15 amino acids. Trimming took 0 bases from V and 7 from J; bases not matched to a gene: 5. CDR1 DFQATT and CDR2 SNEGSKA come from the germline V gene (reference sequence). CDR3 coding DNA: TGCAGTGCTAGAGACCCGGGACTAGCGGGACGGACCCAGTACTTC. Encoded protein: CSARDPGLAGRTQYF.

This chain links TRBV15 with TRBJ2-7, with TRBD2 matching over 8 bases. The CDR3 totals 12 residues. Germline CDR1 reads LNHNV; CDR2 reads YYDKDF (reference sequence). V lost 0 bases and J lost 11; bases outside the gene matches: 3. CDR3 coding DNA: TGTGCCACCAGCAGAGACCATAGCGGGGAGTACTTC. Amino acid sequence: CATSRDHSGEYF. The variable domain in full, with the rest retrieved from reference TRBV15 and TRBJ2-7, is DAMVIQNPRYQVTQFGKPVTLSCSQTLNHNVMYWYQQKSSQAPKLLFHYYDKDFNNEADTPDNFQSRRPNTSFCFLDIRSPGLGDTAMYLCATSRDHSGEYFGPGTRLTVT.

This sequence joins TRBV28 and TRBJ2-7; no firm D call. This CDR3 has 13 residues. V was clipped by 5 bases and J by 4 bases, with 12 bases between them. In germline, CDR1 is MDHEN, CDR2 SYDVKM. The CDR3 sequence: CASSPGPVYEQYF. CDR3 nucleotide sequence: TGTGCCAGCAGTCCTGGACCGGTTTACGAGCAGTACTTC. The full variable domain, rest sourced from reference TRBV28 and TRBJ2-7, is DVKVTQSSRYLVKRTGEKVFLECVQDMDHENMFWYRQDPGLGLRLIYFSYDVKMKEKGDIPEGYSVSREKKERFSLILESASTNQTSMYLCASSPGPVYEQYFGPGTRLTVT.

This clonotype turned up a few times. The V gene is TRBV15, the J gene TRBJ2-3; no clear D gene. Per the germline V gene, CDR1 is LNHNV and CDR2 is YYDKDF (reference sequence). V was clipped by 1 base and J by 1 base, with 6 bases between them. The CDR3 is 14 residues long. The CDR3 sequence: CATSRGPGTDTQYF. As DNA, the CDR3 is TGTGCCACCAGCAGAGGACCCGGCACAGATACGCAGTATTTT.

The rearrangement joins TRBV5-1 to TRBJ2-3; D tentatively fits TRBD1 or TRBD2 (5 bases each). CDR1 and CDR2 from the germline V gene are SGHRS and YFSETQ. CDR3 length: 15 amino acids. Trimming removed 3 bases from V and 1 base from J, with 12 bases in between. The CDR3 coding sequence is TGCGCCAGCAGCTATCGGGACGGGGGCACAGATACGCAGTATTTT. Its translation: CASSYRDGGTDTQYF.

This chain joins TRBV7-9 and TRBJ1-3, with 7 bases matching TRBD1. Germline V CDR1 and CDR2: SEHNR, FQNEAQ (reference sequence). Trimming cost V 5 bases and J 4 bases; bases outside gene matches: 8. The CDR3 runs to 15 residues. CDR3 amino acids: CASSPTGVGGNTIYF. As DNA, the CDR3 is TGTGCCAGCAGCCCCACAGGGGTAGGAGGAAACACCATATATTTT.

This clonotype was detected a few times. V and J are TRBV20-1 and TRBJ2-7; 8 bases line up with TRBD1. This CDR3 region has 13 residues. V was clipped by 3 bases and J by 6 bases; unmatched bases: 7. Germline-derived CDR1 and CDR2 are DFQATT and SNEGSKA (reference sequence). The chain's CDR3 is CSARGGQVFEQYF. As DNA, the CDR3 is TGCAGTGCTAGGGGGGGACAGGTTTTCGAGCAGTACTTC.

This rearrangement joins TRBV7-8 to TRBJ1-1; D gene ambiguous. The germline V gene encodes CDR1 SGHVS and CDR2 FQNEAQ. CDR3 length: 12 residues. Between the trimmed V and J ends, which lost 2 bases and 8 bases, there was a span of 9 bases. This chain's CDR3 is CASSLSPREAFF. The DNA of the CDR3 is TGTGCCAGCAGCTTATCCCCCAGAGAAGCTTTCTTT.

This clonotype occurred many times. The chain uses TRBV6-6 and TRBJ2-7; 7 positions match TRBD1. Germline CDR1 is MNHNY and CDR2 is SVGAGI (reference sequence). J lost 4 bases, V lost 6 bases, and 6 bases had no gene match. The CDR3 consists of 13 residues. CDR3 in DNA: TGTGCCAGCAGGGGGACAGTGATTTACGAGCAGTACTTC. Amino acid sequence: CASRGTVIYEQYF.

The chain uses TRBV18 and TRBJ1-2; D gene uncertain. CDR3 size: 14 residues. CDR1 and CDR2 (germline): KGHSH, LQKENI. Trimming took off 2 bases at V and 1 base at J, with 8 bases between the two ends. The CDR3 sequence: CASSPGTDNYGYTF. In nucleotides, the CDR3 is TGTGCCAGCTCACCAGGAACAGATAACTATGGCTACACCTTC.

This clonotype was seen ten or more times. The V gene is TRBV4-3, the J gene TRBJ2-3, with D possibly TRBD2 on 5 matching bases. This CDR3 is built from 15 residues. V dropped 1 base and J dropped 4 bases, with 12 bases sitting between them. Germline V gene sequence: CDR1 LGHNA, CDR2 YSLEER. In DNA, the CDR3 is TGCGCCAGCAGCCAAGGACCGCGGAGGCCAGATACGCAGTATTTT. This translates into CASSQGPRRPDTQYF.

The chain couples TRBV7-2 to TRBJ2-7, with 9 bases matching TRBD2. Germline lookup yields CDR1 SGHTA and CDR2 FQGNSA. The CDR3 extends over 15 amino acids. After removal of 5 bases from V and 4 bases from J, the junction contained 9 bases not matched to a gene. Here the CDR3 DNA reads TGTGCCAGCAGCACCGGGACTAGCCCGTGGTACGAGCAGTACTTC. Its protein product is CASSTGTSPWYEQYF.

The V gene is TRBV15, the J gene TRBJ1-5; D uncertain. Germline CDR1 LNHNV, CDR2 YYDKDF (reference sequence). There are 17 residues in the CDR3. Trimming stripped 0 bases from V and 0 bases from J, with 12 bases between. CDR3 in DNA: TGTGCCACCAGCAGAGATCGGAGGGCGTCTAGCAATCAGCCCCAGCATTTT. As protein: CATSRDRRASSNQPQHF.

This clonotype was found a few times. This chain links TRBV4-2 with TRBJ2-5; no clear D gene. CDR3 length: 18 amino acids. Deletions cut 4 bases from V and 4 bases from J, with 25 bases between. CDR1 and CDR2 (germline): LGHNA, YNFKEQ. The CDR3 DNA reads as TGTGCCAGCAGCCGGGAAGCCCTCCCACCGGCGCTCGGAGAGACCCAGTACTTC. Its protein is CASSREALPPALGETQYF.

The genes are TRBV28 and TRBJ2-5; D may be TRBD1 or TRBD2 (5 bases each). CDR1 MDHEN and CDR2 SYDVKM come from the germline V gene. The CDR3 length is 13 residues. V was pared by 8 bases and J by 4 bases, with 14 bases between. The CDR3 coding sequence is TGTGCCAGCCGTGGTCGGGGCAGAGAGACCCAGTACTTC. It specifies CASRGRGRETQYF.